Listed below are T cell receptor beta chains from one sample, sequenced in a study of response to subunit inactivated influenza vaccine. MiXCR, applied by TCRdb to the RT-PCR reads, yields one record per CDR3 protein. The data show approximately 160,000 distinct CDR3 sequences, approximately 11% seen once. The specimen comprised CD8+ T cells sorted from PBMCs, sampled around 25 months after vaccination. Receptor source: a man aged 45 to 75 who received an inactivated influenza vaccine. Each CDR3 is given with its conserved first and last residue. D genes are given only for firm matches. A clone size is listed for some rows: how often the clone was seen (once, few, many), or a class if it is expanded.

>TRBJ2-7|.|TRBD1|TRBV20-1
CSADRGLYEQYF
TGCAGTGCTGACAGGGGGCTCTACGAGCAGTACTTC
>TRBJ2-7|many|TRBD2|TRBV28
CASSLPSGSGSYEQYF
TGTGCCAGCAGCCTCCCTAGCGGGAGTGGATCCTACGAGCAGTACTTC
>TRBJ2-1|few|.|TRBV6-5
CASSYGLSSSYNEQFF
TGTGCCAGCAGTTACGGGCTCTCCAGCTCCTACAATGAGCAGTTCTTC
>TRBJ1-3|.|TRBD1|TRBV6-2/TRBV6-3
CASSYGTGRNTIYF
TGTGCCAGCAGTTACGGGACAGGGCGAAACACCATATATTTT
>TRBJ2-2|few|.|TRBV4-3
CASSQDGASPGELFF
TGCGCCAGCAGCCAAGATGGAGCAAGTCCCGGGGAGCTGTTTTTT
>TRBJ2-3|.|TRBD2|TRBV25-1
CASSLSSGGVGTDTQYF
TGTGCCAGCAGTTTGTCTAGCGGGGGGGTTGGCACAGATACGCAGTATTTT
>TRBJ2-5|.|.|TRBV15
CATSEGLGIQETQYF
TGTGCCACCAGCGAGGGGTTGGGGATACAAGAGACCCAGTACTTC
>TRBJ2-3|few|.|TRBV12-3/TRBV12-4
CASRGAELGTDTQYF
TGTGCCAGCAGGGGGGCCGAACTGGGGACAGATACGCAGTATTTT
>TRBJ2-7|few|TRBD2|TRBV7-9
CASSPLLAGEDEQYF
TGTGCCAGCAGCCCTTTACTAGCGGGAGAGGACGAGCAGTACTTC
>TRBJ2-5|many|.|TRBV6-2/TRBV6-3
CASLGQETQYF
TGTGCCAGCCTCGGTCAAGAGACCCAGTACTTC
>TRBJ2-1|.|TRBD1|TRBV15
CATSRDWSPGQGNNEQFF
TGTGCCACCAGCAGAGATTGGAGTCCGGGACAGGGCAACAATGAGCAGTTCTTC
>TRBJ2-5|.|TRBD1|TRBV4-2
CASSSGQEIFAETQYF
TGTGCCAGCAGCTCGGGACAGGAGATTTTTGCAGAGACCCAGTACTTC
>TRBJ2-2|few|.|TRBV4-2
CASSQERSQGMNTGELFF
TGTGCCAGCAGCCAAGAGAGATCTCAGGGCATGAACACCGGGGAGCTGTTTTTT
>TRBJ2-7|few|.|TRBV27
CASSFSGDAYEQYF
TGTGCCAGCAGTTTTTCAGGGGATGCCTACGAGCAGTACTTC
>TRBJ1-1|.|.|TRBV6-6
CASSYSMKAGAFF
TGTGCCAGCAGTTACTCGATGAAGGCAGGAGCTTTCTTT
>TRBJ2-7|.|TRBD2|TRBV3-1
CASSPSVAGGLRVEQYF
TGTGCCAGCAGTCCATCCGTAGCGGGAGGACTACGAGTTGAGCAGTACTTC
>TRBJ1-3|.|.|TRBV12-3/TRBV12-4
CASSYSGLRGNTIYF
TGTGCCAGCAGTTACTCGGGGTTAAGAGGAAACACCATATATTTT
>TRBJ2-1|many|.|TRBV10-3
CAISESGNEQFF
TGTGCCATCAGTGAGTCGGGTAATGAGCAGTTCTTC
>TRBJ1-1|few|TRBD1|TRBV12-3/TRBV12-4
CATSGTGSNTEAFF
TGTGCCACCTCCGGGACAGGGTCGAACACTGAAGCTTTCTTT
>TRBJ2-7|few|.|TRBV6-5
CASSYGQTYEQYF
TGTGCCAGCAGTTATGGCCAAACCTACGAGCAGTACTTC
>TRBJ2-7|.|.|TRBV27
CASMYEQYF
TGTGCCAGCATGTACGAGCAGTACTTC
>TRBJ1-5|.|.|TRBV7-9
CASSNSEVREQPQHF
TGTGCCAGCAGTAATTCCGAGGTTAGGGAGCAGCCCCAGCATTTT
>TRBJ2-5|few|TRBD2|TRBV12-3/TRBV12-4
CASSLASGGIAQETQYF
TGTGCCAGCAGTTTGGCTAGCGGGGGGATCGCTCAAGAGACCCAGTACTTC
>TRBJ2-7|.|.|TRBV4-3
CASSRRYTTGDEQYF
TGCGCCAGCAGCCGAAGGTACACTACCGGGGACGAGCAGTACTTC
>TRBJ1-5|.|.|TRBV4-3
CASSPSTGSNQPQHF
TGCGCCAGCAGCCCCTCGACTGGTTCCAATCAGCCCCAGCATTTT
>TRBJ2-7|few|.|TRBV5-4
CALGDSYEQYF
TGTGCCTTAGGGGACTCTTACGAGCAGTACTTC
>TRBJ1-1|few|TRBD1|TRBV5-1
CASSLDRGIEAFF
TGCGCCAGCAGCTTGGACAGGGGAATTGAAGCTTTCTTT
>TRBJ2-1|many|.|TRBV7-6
CASSLGRESYNEQFF
TGTGCCAGCAGCTTAGGTCGGGAGTCCTACAATGAGCAGTTCTTC
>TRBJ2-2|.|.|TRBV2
CACWGESASGELFF
TGTGCCTGCTGGGGGGAGTCAGCGTCCGGGGAGCTGTTTTTT
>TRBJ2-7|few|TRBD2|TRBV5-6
CASSPGGTPFEQYF
TGTGCCAGCAGCCCCGGGGGGACCCCTTTCGAGCAGTACTTC
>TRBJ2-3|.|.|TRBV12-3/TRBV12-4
CAGGPAASTDTQYF
TGTGCCGGGGGCCCCGCGGCTAGCACAGATACGCAGTATTTT
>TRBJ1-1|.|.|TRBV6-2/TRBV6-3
CASSYRQNTEAFF
TGTGCCAGCAGTTACAGACAGAACACTGAAGCTTTCTTT
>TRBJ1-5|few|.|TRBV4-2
CASSQARTDNQPQHF
TGTGCCAGCAGCCAAGCACGGACAGACAATCAGCCCCAGCATTTT
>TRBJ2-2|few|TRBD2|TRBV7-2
CASSLASGGTNTGELFF
TGTGCCAGCAGCTTAGCGAGCGGGGGTACGAACACCGGGGAGCTGTTTTTT
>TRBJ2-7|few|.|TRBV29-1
CSVGAGGSYEQYF
TGCAGCGTTGGGGCAGGAGGAAGCTACGAGCAGTACTTC
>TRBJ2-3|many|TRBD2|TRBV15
CATSSQRGSGADTQYF
TGTGCCACCAGCTCTCAGCGGGGGTCTGGTGCAGATACGCAGTATTTT
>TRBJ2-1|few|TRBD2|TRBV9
CASSVGSSGIYNEQFF
TGTGCCAGCAGCGTAGGCTCTAGCGGGATCTACAATGAGCAGTTCTTC
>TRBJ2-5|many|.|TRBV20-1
CSASAGIQETQYF
TGCAGTGCTAGCGCCGGAATTCAGGAGACCCAGTACTTC
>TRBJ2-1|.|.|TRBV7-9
CASSHYRYNEQFF
TGTGCCAGCAGCCATTACAGGTACAATGAGCAGTTCTTC
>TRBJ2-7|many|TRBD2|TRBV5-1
CASSLAASGGYEQYF
TGCGCCAGCAGCTTGGCGGCTAGCGGGGGCTACGAGCAGTACTTC
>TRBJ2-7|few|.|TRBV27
CASSPTTTGIGEQYF
TGTGCCAGCAGTCCAACTACGACAGGAATTGGAGAGCAGTACTTC
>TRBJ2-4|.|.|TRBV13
CASSLQGYGRNIQYF
TGTGCCAGCAGCTTACAGGGGTATGGAAGAAACATTCAGTACTTC
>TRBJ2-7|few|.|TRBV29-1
CSVGVGNVYEQYF
TGCAGCGTTGGGGTCGGGAATGTTTACGAGCAGTACTTC
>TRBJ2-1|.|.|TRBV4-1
CASRLGGSGNEQFF
TGCGCCAGCAGACTTGGGGGCTCAGGAAATGAGCAGTTCTTC
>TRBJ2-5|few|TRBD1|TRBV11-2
CASSPSRGLSETQYF
TGTGCCAGCAGCCCAAGCAGGGGGCTATCGGAGACCCAGTACTTC
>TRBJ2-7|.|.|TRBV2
CASTRRESYEQYF
TGTGCCAGCACGCGCAGGGAGAGTTACGAGCAGTACTTC
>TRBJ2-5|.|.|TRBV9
CASGTEQETQYF
TGTGCCAGCGGGACCGAGCAAGAGACCCAGTACTTC
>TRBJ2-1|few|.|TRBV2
CASKGGINIYNEQFF
TGTGCCAGCAAGGGGGGGATCAACATCTACAATGAGCAGTTCTTC
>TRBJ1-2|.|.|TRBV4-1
CASSQESGLGYTF
TGCGCCAGCAGCCAAGAAAGCGGGCTCGGCTACACCTTC
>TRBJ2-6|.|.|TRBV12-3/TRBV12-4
CASSKKAGANVLTF
TGTGCCAGCAGCAAAAAGGCTGGGGCCAACGTCCTGACTTTC
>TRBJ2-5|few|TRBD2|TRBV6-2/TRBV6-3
CASSETSVQETQYF
TGTGCCAGCAGCGAGACTAGCGTCCAAGAGACCCAGTACTTC